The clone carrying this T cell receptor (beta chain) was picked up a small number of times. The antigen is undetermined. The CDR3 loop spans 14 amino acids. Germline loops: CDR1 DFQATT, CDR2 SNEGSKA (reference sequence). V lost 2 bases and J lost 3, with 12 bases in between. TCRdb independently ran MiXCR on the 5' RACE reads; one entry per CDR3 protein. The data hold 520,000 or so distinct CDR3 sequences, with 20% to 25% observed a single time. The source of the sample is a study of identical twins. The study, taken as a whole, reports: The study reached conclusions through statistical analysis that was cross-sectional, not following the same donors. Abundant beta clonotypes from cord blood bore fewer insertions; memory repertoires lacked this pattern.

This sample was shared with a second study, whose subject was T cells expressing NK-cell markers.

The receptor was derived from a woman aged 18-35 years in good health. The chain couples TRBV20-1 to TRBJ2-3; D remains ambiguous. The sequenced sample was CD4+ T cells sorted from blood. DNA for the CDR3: TGCAGTGCTAGAATCGGGCCGAGTACAGATACGCAGTATTTT. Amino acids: CSARIGPSTDTQYF.